This T cell receptor beta chain was identified in a study of blood T cells in healthy people across ages. The use of a sample-barcoded 5' primer and a J-beta primer mix characterized a second PCR of about 7 to 12 cycles. TCRdb passed the 5' RACE reads through MiXCR, listing each CDR3 protein once. Seen here are 1.6 million or so distinct CDR3 sequences, about 35% observed once, and the top ten hold about 11%. This clonotype came up many times. Its matching antigen is unknown. The authors isolated at least 6.5 million PBMCs per sample. General study findings and limits: Higher diversity, along with more naive CD4+ cells, distinguished long-lived donors from aged donors.

This CDR3 region has 15 residues. Trimming took off 3 bases at V and 2 bases at J, with 11 bases between the two ends. What was sequenced was blood. The V call is TRBV12-3 or TRBV12-4, the J call TRBJ1-3, with D possibly TRBD1 on 5 matching bases. The TCR comes from a woman aged 30 to 39 in good health. For the CDR3, the DNA is TGTGCCAGCAGTTTGGGCAGGGAGACTGGAAACACCATATATTTT. Translation gives CASSLGRETGNTIYF.